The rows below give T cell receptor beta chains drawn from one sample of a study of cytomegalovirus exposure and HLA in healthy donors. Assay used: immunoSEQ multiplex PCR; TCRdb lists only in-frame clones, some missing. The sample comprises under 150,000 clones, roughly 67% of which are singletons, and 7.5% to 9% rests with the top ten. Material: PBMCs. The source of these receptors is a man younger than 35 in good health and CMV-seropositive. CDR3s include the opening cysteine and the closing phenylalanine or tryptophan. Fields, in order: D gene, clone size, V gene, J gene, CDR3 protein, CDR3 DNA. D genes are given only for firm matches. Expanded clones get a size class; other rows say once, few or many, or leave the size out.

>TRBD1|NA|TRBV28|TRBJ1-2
CASKTGGPFGYTF
TGTGCCAGCAAAACAGGGGGTCCCTTTGGCTACACCTTC
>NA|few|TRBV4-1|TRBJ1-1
CASSQDPGGNTEAFF
TGCGCCAGCAGCCAAGATCCAGGTGGGAACACTGAAGCTTTCTTT
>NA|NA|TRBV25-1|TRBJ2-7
CASSGGPRLDYEQYF
TGTGCCAGCAGTGGGGGTCCCCGACTGGACTACGAGCAGTACTTC
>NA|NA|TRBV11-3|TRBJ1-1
CASSLKRGALNTEAFF
TGTGCCAGCAGCTTGAAACGGGGGGCGTTGAACACTGAAGCTTTCTTT
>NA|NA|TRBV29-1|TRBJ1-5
CSVGTRNSNQPQHF
TGCAGCGTTGGGACACGAAATAGCAATCAGCCCCAGCATTTT
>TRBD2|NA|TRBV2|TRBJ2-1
CASRGIAGGPGNEQFF
TGTGCCAGCAGGGGAATAGCGGGGGGGCCGGGCAATGAGCAGTTCTTC
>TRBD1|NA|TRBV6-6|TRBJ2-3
CASSRQGLSTDTQYF
TGTGCCAGCAGTCGACAGGGTCTGAGCACAGATACGCAGTATTTT
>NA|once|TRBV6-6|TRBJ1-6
CASTRSGSYNSPLHF
TGTGCCAGCACCCGATCGGGCTCCTATAATTCACCCCTCCACTTT
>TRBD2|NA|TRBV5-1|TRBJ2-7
CASSLGTSGVYEQYF
TGCGCCAGCAGCTTGGGGACTAGCGGGGTCTACGAGCAGTACTTC
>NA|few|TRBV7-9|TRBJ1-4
CASSPKGEGLFF
TGTGCCAGCAGCCCCAAAGGGGAGGGACTGTTTTTT
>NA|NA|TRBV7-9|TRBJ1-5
CASSLGQGRDQPQHF
TGTGCCAGCAGCTTAGGCCAGGGGCGGGATCAGCCCCAGCATTTT
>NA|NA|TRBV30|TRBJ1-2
CAWNPGKGGYTF
TGTGCCTGGAATCCAGGGAAAGGAGGCTACACCTTC
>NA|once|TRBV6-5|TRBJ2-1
CASSPRTDTSNEQFF
TGTGCCAGCAGTCCCCGGACAGACACGAGCAATGAGCAGTTCTTC
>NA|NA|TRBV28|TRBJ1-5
CASSYQRGYQPQHF
TGTGCCAGCAGTTACCAACGGGGATATCAGCCCCAGCATTTT
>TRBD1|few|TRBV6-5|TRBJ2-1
CASSYSGTGVNNEQFF
TGTGCCAGCAGTTACTCCGGGACAGGGGTGAACAATGAGCAGTTCTTC
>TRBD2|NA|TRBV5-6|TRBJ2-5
CASSSQTGLAGEQYF
TGTGCCAGCAGCTCCCAAACCGGACTAGCGGGGGAGCAGTACTTC
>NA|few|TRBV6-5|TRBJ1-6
CASSSTGNSPLHF
TGTGCCAGCAGTTCAACGGGAAATTCACCCCTCCACTTT
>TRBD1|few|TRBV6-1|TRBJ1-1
CASSGSDRVATAFF
TGTGCCAGCAGTGGATCGGACAGGGTGGCAACGGCTTTCTTT
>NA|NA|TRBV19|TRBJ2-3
CASSIQHTDTQYF
TGTGCCAGTAGTATCCAACACACAGATACGCAGTATTTT
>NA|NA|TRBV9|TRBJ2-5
CASSVDRLYQETQYF
TGTGCCAGCAGCGTAGACAGGCTGTACCAAGAGACCCAGTACTTC
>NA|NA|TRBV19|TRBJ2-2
CASSTAWQGTGELFF
TGTGCCAGTAGTACTGCCTGGCAGGGGACCGGGGAGCTGTTTTTT
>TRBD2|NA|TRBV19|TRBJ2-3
CASSPTSGVDTQYF
TGTGCCAGTTCCCCGACTAGCGGGGTCGATACGCAGTATTTT
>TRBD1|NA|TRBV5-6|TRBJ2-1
CASSWGQKHNEQFF
TGTGCCAGCAGCTGGGGACAGAAGCACAATGAGCAGTTCTTC
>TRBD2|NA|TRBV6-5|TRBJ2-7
CASSKKRGGEQYF
TGTGCCAGCAGTAAAAAGCGGGGTGGCGAGCAGTACTTC
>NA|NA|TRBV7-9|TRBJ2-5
CASSLSSSTPYQETQYF
TGTGCCAGCAGCTTAAGTAGCTCAACCCCGTACCAAGAGACCCAGTACTTC
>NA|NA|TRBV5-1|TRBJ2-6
CASSLQNSGANVLTF
TGCGCCAGCAGCCTACAGAACTCTGGGGCCAACGTCCTGACTTTC
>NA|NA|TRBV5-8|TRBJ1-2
CASSLRRVRDGYTF
TGTGCCAGCAGCTTGCGCAGGGTCAGGGATGGCTACACCTTC
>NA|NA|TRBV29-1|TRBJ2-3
CSTHRGTDTQYF
TGCAGCACACACCGGGGAACAGATACGCAGTATTTT
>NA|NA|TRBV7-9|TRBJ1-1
CASSLAPQEVAEAFF
TGTGCCAGCAGCTTAGCCCCACAGGAAGTCGCTGAAGCTTTCTTT
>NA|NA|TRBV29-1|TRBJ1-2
CSVEWAGYTF
TGCAGCGTTGAATGGGCTGGCTACACCTTC
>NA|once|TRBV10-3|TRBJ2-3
CAISESTPSLVTDTQYF
TGTGCCATCAGTGAGTCGACCCCTAGCCTCGTCACAGATACGCAGTATTTT
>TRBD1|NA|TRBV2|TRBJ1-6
CASSTLGRGDSPLHF
TGTGCCAGCAGTACCCTGGGCAGGGGGGATTCACCCCTCCACTTT
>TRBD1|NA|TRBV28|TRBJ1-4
CASSLRTGRTNEKLFF
TGTGCCAGCAGTTTGCGGACAGGGAGAACTAATGAAAAACTGTTTTTT
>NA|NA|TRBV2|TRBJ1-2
CASSISANYGYPF
TGTGCCAGCAGTATTAGTGCTAACTATGGCTACCCCTTC
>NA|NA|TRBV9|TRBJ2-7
CASSTTGYEQYF
TGTGCCAGCAGCACGACAGGCTACGAGCAGTACTTC
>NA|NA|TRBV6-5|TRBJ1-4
CASIEDNPNEKLFF
TGTGCCAGCATAGAGGACAACCCTAATGAAAAACTGTTTTTT
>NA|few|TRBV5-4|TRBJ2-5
CASSFLGRSEETQYF
TGTGCCAGCAGCTTCCTAGGTCGTAGCGAAGAGACCCAGTACTTC
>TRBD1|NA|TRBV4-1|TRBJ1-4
CASSKAMITGGDEKLFF
TGCGCCAGCAGCAAAGCCATGATAACAGGGGGCGATGAAAAACTGTTTTTT
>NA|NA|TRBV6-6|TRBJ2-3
CASSLPLQGETDTQYF
TGTGCCAGCAGTCTGCCTTTACAGGGAGAGACAGATACGCAGTATTTT
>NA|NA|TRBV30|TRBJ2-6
CAWSEGRPGANVLTF
TGTGCCTGGAGCGAAGGGAGGCCTGGGGCCAACGTCCTGACTTTC
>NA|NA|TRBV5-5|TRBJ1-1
CASSLSLTTWVAFF
TGTGCCAGCAGCCTCTCACTAACTACCTGGGTAGCTTTCTTT
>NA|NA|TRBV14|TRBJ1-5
CASSQYEGQPQHF
TGTGCCAGCAGCCAATATGAGGGTCAGCCCCAGCATTTT
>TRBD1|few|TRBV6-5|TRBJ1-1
CASSYGTGGGTEAFF
TGTGCCAGCAGTTACGGGACAGGAGGGGGCACTGAAGCTTTCTTT
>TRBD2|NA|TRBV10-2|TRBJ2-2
CASSVTGGTGELFF
TGCGCCAGCAGTGTGACGGGAGGCACCGGGGAGCTGTTTTTT
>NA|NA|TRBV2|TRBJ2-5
CASSARGRETQYF
TGTGCCAGCAGTGCACGGGGGAGAGAGACCCAGTACTTC